This TCR beta chain originates from a study of blood T cells in healthy people across ages. V was trimmed by 4 bases and J by 2 bases, leaving 11 bases between them. There are 13 residues in the CDR3. Germline V gene lookup returns CDR1 SQVTM and CDR2 ANQGSEA. A J-beta primer mix and a sample-barcoded 5' primer were used in a second PCR of roughly 6 to 11 cycles. TCRdb reanalysed the 5' RACE reads using MiXCR and keeps one entry per CDR3 protein. The sample records more than 650,000 distinct CDR3 sequences, 22% being singletons. Input material: blood. The gene calls are TRBV29-1 and TRBJ1-2; TRBD1 is a possible D gene (5 bases). This TCR was recovered from a man aged 65 to 85 in good health. The CDR3 DNA reads TGCAGCGTTGGAGACAGTGCAAACTATGGCTACACCTTC. This sequence encodes CSVGDSANYGYTF.